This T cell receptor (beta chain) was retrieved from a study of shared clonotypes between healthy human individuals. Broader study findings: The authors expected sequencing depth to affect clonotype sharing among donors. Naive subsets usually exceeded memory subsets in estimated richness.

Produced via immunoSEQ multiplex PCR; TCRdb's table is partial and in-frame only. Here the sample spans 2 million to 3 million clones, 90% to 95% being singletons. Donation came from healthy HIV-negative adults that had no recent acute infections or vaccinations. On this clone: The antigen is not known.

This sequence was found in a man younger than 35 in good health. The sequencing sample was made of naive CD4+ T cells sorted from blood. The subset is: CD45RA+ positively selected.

CDR3 sequence reads: CASSLPGQGIQETQYF. The CDR3 DNA is TGTGCCAGCAGCTTGCCGGGACAGGGTATCCAAGAGACCCAGTACTTC. This chain uses TRBV11-2 with TRBJ2-5; 9 bases are shared with TRBD1. The CDR3 loop spans 16 amino acids. Looked up from germline, CDR1 is SGHAT and CDR2 is FQNNGV. With 3 bases clipped from V and 1 base from J, the junction kept 6 bases outside the gene matches.